This TCR beta chain stems from a study of blood T cell repertoires in COVID-19. On the study more broadly: Sites in the United States, Italy and Spain provided acute and convalescent COVID-19 samples. T cells, B-cell-depleted T cells, or PBMCs supplied cDNA or gDNA.

Individuals drawn from under 30 US areas were about 18 to 95 years old. The CDR3 is 14 amino acids. Germline V gene lookup returns CDR1 SNHLY and CDR2 FYNNEI. Deletions cut 0 bases from V and 4 bases from J, with 9 bases between. Authors' processing steps: Reference gene primer amplification yielded estimated nucleated cell counts. The method was immunoSEQ multiplex PCR; TCRdb's version includes in-frame clones alone and lacks a portion of them. For V, J and clone size, that table is used; D and trimming come from the DNA. The table shows about 400,000 clones, with over 75% occurring only once. This chain joins TRBV2 and TRBJ1-2; D unclear. Material for sequencing was PBMCs or T cells enriched from blood (not recorded which). This TCR came from a woman in her thirties or forties with acute COVID-19. The CDR3 bases are TGTGCCAGCAGTGAAGCACGGGTTGTCTATGGCTACACCTTC. It specifies CASSEARVVYGYTF.